This TCR beta chain stems from a study of identical twins. In every case, the donor was a healthy Caucasian. CDR3 length equals 18 residues. The germline V gene encodes CDR1 MDHEN and CDR2 SYDVKM. V gave up 3 bases and J gave up 3 bases; unmatched junction bases: 14. This clonotype was seen just once. cDNA carried unique molecular identifiers, and a universal primer site was added by template switching. One entry per CDR3 protein results from TCRdb running MiXCR on the 5' RACE reads. The sample holds 700,000 to 950,000 distinct CDR3 sequences, 9% to 15% seen once. This sample was shared with a second study, whose subject was yellow fever vaccine responses in identical twins.

Source material: PBMCs. This sequence was found in a woman aged 18-29 years in good health. V usage is TRBV28 and J usage is TRBJ2-1; 7 bases line up with TRBD2. The CDR3 is CASSFPYSRDYFYNEQFF. The CDR3 region has the DNA TGTGCCAGCAGTTTCCCTTATTCCCGGGACTATTTCTACAATGAGCAGTTCTTC.